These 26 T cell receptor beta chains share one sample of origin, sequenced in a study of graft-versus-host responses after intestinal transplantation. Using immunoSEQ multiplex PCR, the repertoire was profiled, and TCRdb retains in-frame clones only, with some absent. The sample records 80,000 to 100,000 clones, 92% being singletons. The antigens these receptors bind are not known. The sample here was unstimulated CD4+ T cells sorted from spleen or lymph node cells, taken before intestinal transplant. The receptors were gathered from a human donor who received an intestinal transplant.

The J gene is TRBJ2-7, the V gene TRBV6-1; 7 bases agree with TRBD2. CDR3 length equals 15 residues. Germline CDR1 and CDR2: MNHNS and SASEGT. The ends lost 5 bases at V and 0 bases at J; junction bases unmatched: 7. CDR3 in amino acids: CASSHSSGDSYEQYF. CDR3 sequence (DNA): TGTGCCAGCAGTCACAGCAGCGGGGACTCCTACGAGCAGTACTTC.

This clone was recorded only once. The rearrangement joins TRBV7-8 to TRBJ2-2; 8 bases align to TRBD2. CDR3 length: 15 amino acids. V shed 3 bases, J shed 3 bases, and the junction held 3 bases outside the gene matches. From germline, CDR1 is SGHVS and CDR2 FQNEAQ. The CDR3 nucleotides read TGTGCCAGCAGCTTGGTACTAGCGGACACCGGGGAGCTGTTTTTT. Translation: CASSLVLADTGELFF.

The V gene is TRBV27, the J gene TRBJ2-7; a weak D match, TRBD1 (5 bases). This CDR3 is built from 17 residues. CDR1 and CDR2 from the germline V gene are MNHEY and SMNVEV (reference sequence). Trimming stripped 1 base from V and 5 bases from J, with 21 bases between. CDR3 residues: CASSLLILREGVHEQYF. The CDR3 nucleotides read TGTGCCAGCAGTTTATTAATATTGCGCGAAGGGGTCCACGAGCAGTACTTC.

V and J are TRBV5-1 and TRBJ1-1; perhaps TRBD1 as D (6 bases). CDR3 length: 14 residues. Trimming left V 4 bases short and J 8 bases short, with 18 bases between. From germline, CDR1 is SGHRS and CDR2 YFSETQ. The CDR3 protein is CASSARQDVTEAFF. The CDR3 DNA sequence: TGCGCCAGCAGCGCCAGACAGGACGTAACGGAAGCTTTCTTT.

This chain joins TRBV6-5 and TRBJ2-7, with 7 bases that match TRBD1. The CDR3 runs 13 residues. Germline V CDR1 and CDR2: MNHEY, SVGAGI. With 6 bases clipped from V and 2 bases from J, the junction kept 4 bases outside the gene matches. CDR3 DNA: TGTGCCAGCAGAATAACAGGGGCCTACGAGCAGTACTTC. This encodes CASRITGAYEQYF.

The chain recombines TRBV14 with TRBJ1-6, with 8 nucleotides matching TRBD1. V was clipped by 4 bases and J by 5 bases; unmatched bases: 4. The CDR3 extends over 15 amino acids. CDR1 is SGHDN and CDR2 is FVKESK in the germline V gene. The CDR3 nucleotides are TGTGCCAGCAGCCTTCTGACAGGGGATAATTCACCCCTCCACTTT. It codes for CASSLLTGDNSPLHF.

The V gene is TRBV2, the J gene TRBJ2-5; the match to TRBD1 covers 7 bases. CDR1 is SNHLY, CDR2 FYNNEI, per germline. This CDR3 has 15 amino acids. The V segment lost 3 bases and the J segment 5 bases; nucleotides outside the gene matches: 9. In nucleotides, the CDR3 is TGTGCCAGCAGTGAGGGAGACAGGGATAGGGAGACCCAGTACTTC. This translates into CASSEGDRDRETQYF.

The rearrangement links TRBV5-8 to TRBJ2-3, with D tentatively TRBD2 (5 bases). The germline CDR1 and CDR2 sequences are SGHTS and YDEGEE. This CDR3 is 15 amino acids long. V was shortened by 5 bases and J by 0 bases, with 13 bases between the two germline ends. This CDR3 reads CASRREYGSTDTQYF. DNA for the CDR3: TGTGCCAGCAGACGGGAATACGGTAGCACAGATACGCAGTATTTT.

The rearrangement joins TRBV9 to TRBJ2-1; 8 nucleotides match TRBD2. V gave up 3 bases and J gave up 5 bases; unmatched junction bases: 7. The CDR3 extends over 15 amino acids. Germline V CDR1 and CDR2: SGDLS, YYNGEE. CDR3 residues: CASSASGSLHNEQFF. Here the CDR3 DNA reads TGTGCCAGCAGCGCCAGCGGGAGTCTCCACAATGAGCAGTTCTTC. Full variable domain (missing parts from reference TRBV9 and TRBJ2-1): DSGVTQTPKHLITATGQRVTLRCSPRSGDLSVYWYQQSLDQGLQFLIQYYNGEERAKGNILERFSAQQFPDLHSELNLSSLELGDSALYFCASSASGSLHNEQFFGPGTRLTVL.

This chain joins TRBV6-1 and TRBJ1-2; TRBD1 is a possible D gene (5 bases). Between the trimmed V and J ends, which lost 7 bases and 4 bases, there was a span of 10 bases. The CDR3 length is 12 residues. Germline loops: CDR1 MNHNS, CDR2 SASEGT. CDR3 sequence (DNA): TGTGCCAGCAACATGGGACTCTATGGCTACACCTTC. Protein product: CASNMGLYGYTF.

The CDR3 DNA reads TGTGCCAGCAGCTTATCTAGCTCCTACGAGCAGTACTTC. Amino acid sequence: CASSLSSSYEQYF. The J gene is TRBJ2-7, the V gene TRBV7-2; D is unclear. Looked up from germline, CDR1 is SGHTA and CDR2 is FQGNSA. Trimming removed 2 bases from V and 0 bases from J, with 5 bases in between. This CDR3 region has 13 residues. Full variable domain (remainder filled in from reference TRBV7-2 and TRBJ2-7): GAGVSQSPSNKVTEKGKDVELRCDPISGHTALYWYRQSLGQGLEFLIYFQGNSAPDKSGLPSDRFSAERTGGSVSTLTIQRTQQEDSAVYLCASSLSSSYEQYFGPGTRLTVT.

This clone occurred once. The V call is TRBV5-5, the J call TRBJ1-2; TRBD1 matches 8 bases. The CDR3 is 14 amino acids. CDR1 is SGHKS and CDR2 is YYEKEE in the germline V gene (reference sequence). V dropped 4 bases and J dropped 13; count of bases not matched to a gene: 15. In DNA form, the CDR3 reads TGTGCCAGCAGCGTCTCCGGGACAGGATATTCGATCACCTTC. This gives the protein CASSVSGTGYSITF.

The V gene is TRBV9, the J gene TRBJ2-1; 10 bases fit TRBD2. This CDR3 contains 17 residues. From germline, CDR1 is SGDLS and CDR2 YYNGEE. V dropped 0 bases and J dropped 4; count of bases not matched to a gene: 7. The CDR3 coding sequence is TGTGCCAGCAGCGTAGATCCTAGCGGGGGAGTATACAATGAGCAGTTCTTC. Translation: CASSVDPSGGVYNEQFF. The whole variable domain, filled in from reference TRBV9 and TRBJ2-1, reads DSGVTQTPKHLITATGQRVTLRCSPRSGDLSVYWYQQSLDQGLQFLIQYYNGEERAKGNILERFSAQQFPDLHSELNLSSLELGDSALYFCASSVDPSGGVYNEQFFGPGTRLTVL.

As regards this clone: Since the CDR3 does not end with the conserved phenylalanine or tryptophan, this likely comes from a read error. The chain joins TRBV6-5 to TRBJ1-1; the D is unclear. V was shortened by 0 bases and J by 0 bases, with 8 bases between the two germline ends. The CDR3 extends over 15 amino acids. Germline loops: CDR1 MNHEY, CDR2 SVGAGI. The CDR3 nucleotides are TGTGCCAGCAGTTACTCAGGGAGGGTGAACACTGAAGCTTTCCTT. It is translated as CASSYSGRVNTEAFL.

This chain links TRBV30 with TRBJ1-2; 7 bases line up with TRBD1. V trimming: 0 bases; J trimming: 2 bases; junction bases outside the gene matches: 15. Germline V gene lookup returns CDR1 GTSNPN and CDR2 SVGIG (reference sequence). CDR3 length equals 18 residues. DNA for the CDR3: TGTGCCTGGAGTGTGGTTTTAATTTCAGGGGGTCTAAACTATGGCTACACCTTC. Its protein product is CAWSVVLISGGLNYGYTF.

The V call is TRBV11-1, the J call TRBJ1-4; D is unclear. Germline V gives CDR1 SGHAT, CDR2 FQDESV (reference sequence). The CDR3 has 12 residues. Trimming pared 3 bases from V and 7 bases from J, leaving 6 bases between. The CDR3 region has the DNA TGTGCCAGCAGCTTCGCTAGTGAAAAACTGTTTTTT. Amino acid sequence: CASSFASEKLFF.

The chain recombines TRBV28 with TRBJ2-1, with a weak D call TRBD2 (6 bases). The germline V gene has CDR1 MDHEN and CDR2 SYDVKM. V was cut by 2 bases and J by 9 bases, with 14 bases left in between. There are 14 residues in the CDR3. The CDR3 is CASSLSWRESEQFF. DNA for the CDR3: TGTGCCAGCAGTTTAAGTTGGAGGGAGAGTGAGCAGTTCTTC.

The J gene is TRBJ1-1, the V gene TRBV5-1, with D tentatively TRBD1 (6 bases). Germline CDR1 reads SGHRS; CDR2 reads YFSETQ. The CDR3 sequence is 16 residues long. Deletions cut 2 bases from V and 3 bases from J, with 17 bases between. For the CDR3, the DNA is TGCGCCAGCAGCTTTCCCAAACAGGGAGGGGACACTGAAGCTTTCTTT. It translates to CASSFPKQGGDTEAFF.

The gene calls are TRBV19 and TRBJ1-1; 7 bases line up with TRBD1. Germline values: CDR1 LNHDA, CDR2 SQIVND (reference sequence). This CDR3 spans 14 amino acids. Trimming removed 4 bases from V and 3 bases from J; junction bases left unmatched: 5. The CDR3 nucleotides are TGTGCCAGTAGTAGAGGGGGCTCATACACTGAAGCTTTCTTT. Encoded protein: CASSRGGSYTEAFF.

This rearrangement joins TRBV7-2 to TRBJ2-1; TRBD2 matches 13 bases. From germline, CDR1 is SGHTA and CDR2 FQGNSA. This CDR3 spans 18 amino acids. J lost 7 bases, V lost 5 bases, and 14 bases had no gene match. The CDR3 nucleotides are TGTGCCAGCAGCCGGCATCCGAGACTAGCGGGAGGAAGGAATGAGCAGTTCTTC. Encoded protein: CASSRHPRLAGGRNEQFF.

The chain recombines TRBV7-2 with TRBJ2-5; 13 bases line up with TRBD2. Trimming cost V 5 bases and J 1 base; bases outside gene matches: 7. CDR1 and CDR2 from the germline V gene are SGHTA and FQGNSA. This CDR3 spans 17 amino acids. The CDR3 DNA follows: TGTGCCAGCAGCCGTGGGACTAGCGGGGCTCCCCAAGAGACCCAGTACTTC. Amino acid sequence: CASSRGTSGAPQETQYF.

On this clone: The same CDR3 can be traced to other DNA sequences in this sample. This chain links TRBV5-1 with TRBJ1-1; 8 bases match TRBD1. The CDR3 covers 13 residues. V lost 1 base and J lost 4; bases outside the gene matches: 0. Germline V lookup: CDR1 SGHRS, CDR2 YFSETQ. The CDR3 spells CASSLTGGTEAFF. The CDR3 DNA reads TGCGCCAGCAGCTTGACAGGGGGCACTGAAGCTTTCTTT.

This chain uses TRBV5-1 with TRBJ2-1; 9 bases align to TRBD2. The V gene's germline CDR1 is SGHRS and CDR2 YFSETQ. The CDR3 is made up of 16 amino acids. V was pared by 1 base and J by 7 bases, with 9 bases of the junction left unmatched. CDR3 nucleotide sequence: TGCGCCAGCAGCTTGTACGGTCTAGCGGGAACGAATGAGCAGTTCTTC. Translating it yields CASSLYGLAGTNEQFF.

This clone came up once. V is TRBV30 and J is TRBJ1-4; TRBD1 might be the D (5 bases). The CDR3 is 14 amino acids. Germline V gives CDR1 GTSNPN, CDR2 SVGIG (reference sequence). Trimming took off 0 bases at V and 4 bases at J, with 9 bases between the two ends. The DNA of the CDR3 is TGTGCCTGGAGTGTAAAGGGGAATAATGAAAAACTGTTTTTT. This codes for CAWSVKGNNEKLFF.

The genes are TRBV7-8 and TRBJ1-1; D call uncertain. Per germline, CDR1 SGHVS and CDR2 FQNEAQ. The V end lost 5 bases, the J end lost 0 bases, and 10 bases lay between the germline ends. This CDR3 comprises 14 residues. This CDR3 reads CASSPRVMNTEAFF. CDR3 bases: TGTGCCAGCAGCCCGAGGGTGATGAACACTGAAGCTTTCTTT.

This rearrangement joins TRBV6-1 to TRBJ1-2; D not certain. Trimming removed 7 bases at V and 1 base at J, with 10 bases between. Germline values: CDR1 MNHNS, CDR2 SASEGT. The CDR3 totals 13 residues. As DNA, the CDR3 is TGTGCCAGCAATGGAGGGAATAACTATGGCTACACCTTC. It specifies CASNGGNNYGYTF.